The present entry profiles one T cell receptor beta chain with its context. These data come from a study of blood T cells in healthy people across ages. Trimming cost V 3 bases and J 4 bases, with 10 bases left between them. The CDR3 runs 13 residues. CDR1 and CDR2 from the germline V gene are DFQATT and SNEGSKA (reference sequence). Combining a sample-barcoded 5' primer with a J-beta primer mix, a second PCR ran for roughly 6 to 11 cycles. TCRdb itself ran the 5' RACE reads through MiXCR, one entry per CDR3 protein. Here the sample spans a few hundred thousand distinct CDR3 sequences, about 52% being singletons. Donation came from healthy Caucasian individuals in Russia who were aged about 6 to 95.

V and J are TRBV20-1 and TRBJ1-5, with D perhaps TRBD1 (5 bases). The sequenced sample was blood. The receptor's source is a man aged 55 to 70 in good health. The CDR3 protein is CSASAGGNQPQHF. The CDR3 DNA follows: TGCAGTGCTAGTGCTGGGGGAAATCAGCCCCAGCATTTT.